The text below deals with one T cell receptor beta chain. These data originate in a study of cytomegalovirus exposure and HLA in healthy donors. Study background: Researchers previously reported finding roughly 120 million unique TCR beta sequences from roughly 170 million T cells.

In the PCR, 60 Vbeta and 13 Jbeta primers were used. Assay used: immunoSEQ multiplex PCR; TCRdb lists only in-frame clones, some missing. The sample consists of fewer than 250,000 clones, 82% of them appearing once. The receptor was derived from a man between 35 and 55 years old in good health and CMV-seropositive. Input material: PBMCs.

The CDR3 DNA reads TGTGCCAGCAGCCTTGGCTTGCAGACTAGCGGGAGTTGGGAGACCCAGTACTTC. This codes for CASSLGLQTSGSWETQYF. The chain combines TRBV14 with TRBJ2-5, with 12 positions matching TRBD2. The CDR3 is made up of 18 amino acids. Germline lookup yields CDR1 SGHDN and CDR2 FVKESK. V gave up 4 bases and J gave up 5 bases; unmatched junction bases: 14.